This T cell receptor (beta chain) was obtained from a study of blood T cell repertoires in COVID-19. The CDR3 contains 10 residues. The germline CDR1 and CDR2 sequences are SGHDT and YYEEEE. The V gene lost 2 bases and the J gene lost 6 bases, with 3 bases spanning the gap. The protocol was immunoSEQ multiplex PCR, while the TCRdb copy is restricted to in-frame clones and leaves out a portion. Among 190,000 or so clones, around 80% were seen once, and the ten largest hold roughly 2.9%. The TCR was taken from a man in his fifties or sixties with active or convalescent COVID-19. The sequenced sample consisted of peripheral blood. The chain employs TRBV5-6 and TRBJ2-7, with D hard to call. CDR3 nucleotides: TGTGCCAGCAGCTTAGCCGAGCAGTACTTC. Protein sequence: CASSLAEQYF.